This TCR beta chain appears in the sequencing data of a study of Graves' ophthalmopathy and Graves' hyperthyroidism. Notes on the study in general: Progression of ophthalmopathy was predicted by the model with about 67% sensitivity and around 72% specificity.

This clonotype turned up a few times. Antigen: not known. Amplification of TCR beta CDR3 regions used RNA transcripts. RT-PCR in the first round used HTBI primers; a second-round multiplex PCR followed. TCRdb reanalysed the multiplex PCR reads using MiXCR and keeps one entry per CDR3 protein. The sample contains some 750,000 distinct CDR3 sequences, 40% of which appear only once. This CDR3 region has 14 residues. Germline V lookup: CDR1 LNHDA, CDR2 SQIVND (reference sequence). V lost 10 bases and J lost 1, with 16 bases in between. Pregnancy or lactation, uncontrolled infections and other autoimmune diseases were grounds for excluding patients.

The sequence was obtained from an adult man with Graves' ophthalmopathy. Sequencing used peripheral blood. This chain connects TRBV19 to TRBJ1-1; no definite D call. The CDR3 nucleotides read TGTGCCACTACAAAAACAAACAGGAACACTGAAGCTTTCTTT. It translates to CATTKTNRNTEAFF.